This TCR beta chain is drawn from a study of T-cell memory formation after mild COVID-19. MiXCR, applied by TCRdb to the 5' RACE reads, yields one record per CDR3 protein. The table lists some 280,000 distinct CDR3 sequences, 16% of them singletons. CDR3 length: 17 residues. V dropped 0 bases and J dropped 2 bases, with 15 bases sitting between them. The germline gives CDR1 LGHNA, CDR2 YNFKEQ. Study-wide points: Largely, contracting CD4+ clones fell within CM and EM, and contracting CD8+ clones within EMRA.

This clonotype was detected once. Its antigen remains unidentified. The receptor was derived from a man between 18 and 29 years old who had mild COVID-19 (a few samples of this study predate the infection). Cell type and time point are not known. Sequenced input: PBMCs or a T cell subset sorted from them (not recorded which). The chain links TRBV4-2 to TRBJ2-3, with D perhaps matching TRBD2 (6 bases). The CDR3: CASSQDRGSGPTDTQYF. As DNA, the CDR3 is TGTGCCAGCAGCCAAGACCGGGGCAGCGGGCCCACAGATACGCAGTATTTT.